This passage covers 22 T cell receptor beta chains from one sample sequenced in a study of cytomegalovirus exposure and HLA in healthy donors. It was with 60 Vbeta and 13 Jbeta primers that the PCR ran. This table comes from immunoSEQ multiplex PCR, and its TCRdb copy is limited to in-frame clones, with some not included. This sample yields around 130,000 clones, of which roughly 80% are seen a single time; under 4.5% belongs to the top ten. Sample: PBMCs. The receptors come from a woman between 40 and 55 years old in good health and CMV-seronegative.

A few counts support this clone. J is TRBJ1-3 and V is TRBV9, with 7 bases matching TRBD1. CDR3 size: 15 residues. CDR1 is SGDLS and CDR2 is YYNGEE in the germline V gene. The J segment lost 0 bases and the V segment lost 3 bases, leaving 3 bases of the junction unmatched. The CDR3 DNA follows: TGTGCCAGCAGCGCGGGACAGAGCTCTGGAAACACCATATATTTT. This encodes CASSAGQSSGNTIYF.

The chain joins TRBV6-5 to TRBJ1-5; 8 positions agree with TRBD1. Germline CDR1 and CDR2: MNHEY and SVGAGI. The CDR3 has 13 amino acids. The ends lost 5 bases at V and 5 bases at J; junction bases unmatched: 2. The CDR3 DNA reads TGTGCCAGCAGTCGGACAGGGTATCAGCCCCAGCATTTT. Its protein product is CASSRTGYQPQHF.

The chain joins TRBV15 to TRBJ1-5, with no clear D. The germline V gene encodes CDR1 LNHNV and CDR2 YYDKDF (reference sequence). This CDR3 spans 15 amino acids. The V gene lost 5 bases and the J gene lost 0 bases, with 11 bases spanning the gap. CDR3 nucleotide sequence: TGTGCCACCAGCTTTGAGAGTTATAGCAATCAGCCCCAGCATTTT. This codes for CATSFESYSNQPQHF.

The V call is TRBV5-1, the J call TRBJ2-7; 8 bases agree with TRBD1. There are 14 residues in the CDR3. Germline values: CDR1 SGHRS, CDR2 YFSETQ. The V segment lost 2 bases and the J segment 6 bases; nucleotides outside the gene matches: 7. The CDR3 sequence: CASSFGPTGVEQYF. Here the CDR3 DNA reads TGCGCCAGCAGCTTCGGCCCGACAGGGGTCGAGCAGTACTTC.

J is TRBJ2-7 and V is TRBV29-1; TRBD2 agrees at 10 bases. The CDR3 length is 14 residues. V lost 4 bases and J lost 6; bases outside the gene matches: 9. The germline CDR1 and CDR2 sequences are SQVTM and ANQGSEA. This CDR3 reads CSVAVLAGASEQYF. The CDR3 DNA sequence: TGCAGCGTTGCCGTTCTAGCGGGAGCGTCCGAGCAGTACTTC.

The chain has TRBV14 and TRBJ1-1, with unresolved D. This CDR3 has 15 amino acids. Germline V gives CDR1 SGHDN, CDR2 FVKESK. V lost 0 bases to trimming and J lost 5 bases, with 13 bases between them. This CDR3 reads CASSQDPGVATEAFF. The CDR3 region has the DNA TGTGCCAGCAGCCAAGATCCAGGCGTTGCTACTGAAGCTTTCTTT.

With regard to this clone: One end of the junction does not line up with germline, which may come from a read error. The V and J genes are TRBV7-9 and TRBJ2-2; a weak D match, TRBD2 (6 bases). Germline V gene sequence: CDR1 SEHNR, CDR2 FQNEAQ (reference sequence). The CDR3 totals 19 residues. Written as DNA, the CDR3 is TGTTCCAGCAGCCCCCGGGACCCAAGGGGAGGATTGAACACCGGGGAGCTGTTTTTT. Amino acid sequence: CSSSPRDPRGGLNTGELFF.

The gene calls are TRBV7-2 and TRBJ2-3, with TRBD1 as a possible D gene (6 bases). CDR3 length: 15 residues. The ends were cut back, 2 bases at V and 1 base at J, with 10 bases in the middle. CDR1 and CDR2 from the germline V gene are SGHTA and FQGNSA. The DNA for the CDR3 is TGTGCCAGCAGCTTATCTTACAGGGGCACAGATACGCAGTATTTT. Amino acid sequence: CASSLSYRGTDTQYF.

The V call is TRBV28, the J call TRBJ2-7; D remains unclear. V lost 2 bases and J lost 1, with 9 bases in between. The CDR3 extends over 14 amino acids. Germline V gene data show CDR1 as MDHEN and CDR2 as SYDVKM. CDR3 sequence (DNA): TGTGCCAGCAGTTTAATTCCCGGGTCCTACGAGCAGTACTTC. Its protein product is CASSLIPGSYEQYF.

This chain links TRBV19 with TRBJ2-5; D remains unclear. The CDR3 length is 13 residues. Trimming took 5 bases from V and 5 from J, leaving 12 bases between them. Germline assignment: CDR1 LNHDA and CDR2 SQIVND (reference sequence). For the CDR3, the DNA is TGTGCCAGTAGTCTTTACGGAGTGGAGACCCAGTACTTC. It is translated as CASSLYGVETQYF.

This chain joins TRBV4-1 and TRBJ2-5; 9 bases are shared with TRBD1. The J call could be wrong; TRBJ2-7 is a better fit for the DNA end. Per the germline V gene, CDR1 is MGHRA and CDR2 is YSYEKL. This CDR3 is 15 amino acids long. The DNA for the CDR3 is TGCGCCAGCAGCCAAGTTGGGACAGGGACCTACGAGCAGTACTTC. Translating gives CASSQVGTGTYEQYF.

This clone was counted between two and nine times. The CDR3 DNA reads as TGTGCCAGCAGAGCGAGAGGAGCCTCTGGGGCCAACGTCCTGACTTTC. Protein product: CASRARGASGANVLTF. The chain recombines TRBV27 with TRBJ2-6; D gene ambiguous. The V gene lost 6 bases and the J gene lost 0 bases, with 12 bases spanning the gap. Germline CDR1 MNHEY, CDR2 SMNVEV (reference sequence). The CDR3 runs 16 residues.

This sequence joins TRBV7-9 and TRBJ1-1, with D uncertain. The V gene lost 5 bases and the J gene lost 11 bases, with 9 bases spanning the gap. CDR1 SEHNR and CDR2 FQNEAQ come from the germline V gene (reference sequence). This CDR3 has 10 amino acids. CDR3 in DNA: TGTGCCAGCAGCCTTCTGGAGGCTTTCTTT. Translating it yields CASSLLEAFF.

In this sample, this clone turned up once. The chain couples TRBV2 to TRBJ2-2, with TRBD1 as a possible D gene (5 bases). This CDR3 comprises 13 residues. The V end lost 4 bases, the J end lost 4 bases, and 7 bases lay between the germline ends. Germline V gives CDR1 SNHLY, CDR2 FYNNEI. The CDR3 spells CASSARGTGELFF. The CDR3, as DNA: TGTGCCAGCAGTGCTAGGGGCACCGGGGAGCTGTTTTTT.

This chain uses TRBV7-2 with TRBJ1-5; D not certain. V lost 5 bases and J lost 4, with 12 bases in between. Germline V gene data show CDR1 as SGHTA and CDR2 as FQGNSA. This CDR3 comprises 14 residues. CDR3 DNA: TGTGCCAGCAGCGAGTCTTCGCGGAATCAGCCCCAGCATTTT. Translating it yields CASSESSRNQPQHF.

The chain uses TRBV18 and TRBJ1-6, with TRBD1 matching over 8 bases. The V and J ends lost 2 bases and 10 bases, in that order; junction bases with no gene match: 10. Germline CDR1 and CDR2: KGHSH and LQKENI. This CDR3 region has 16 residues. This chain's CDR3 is CASSPTGQGSGSPLHF. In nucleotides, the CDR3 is TGTGCCAGCTCACCAACCGGACAGGGCTCGGGGTCACCCCTCCACTTT. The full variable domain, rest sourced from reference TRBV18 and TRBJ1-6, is NAGVMQNPRHLVRRRGQEARLRCSPMKGHSHVYWYRQLPEEGLKFMVYLQKENIIDESGMPKERFSAEFPKEGPSILRIQQVVRGDSAAYFCASSPTGQGSGSPLHFGNGTRLTVT.

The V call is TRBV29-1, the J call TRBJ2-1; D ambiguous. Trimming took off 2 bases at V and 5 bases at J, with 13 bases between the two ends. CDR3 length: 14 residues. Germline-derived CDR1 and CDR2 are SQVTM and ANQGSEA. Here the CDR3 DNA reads TGCAGCGTTGAACAACCGCTAAAAAACAATGAGCAGTTCTTC. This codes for CSVEQPLKNNEQFF.

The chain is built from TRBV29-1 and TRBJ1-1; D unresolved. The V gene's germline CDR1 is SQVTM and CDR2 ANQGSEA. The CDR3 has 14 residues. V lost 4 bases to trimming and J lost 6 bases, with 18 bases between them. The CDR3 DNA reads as TGCAGCGTTGTGGACCTAAGGTTCGGGGCTGAAGCTTTCTTT. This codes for CSVVDLRFGAEAFF. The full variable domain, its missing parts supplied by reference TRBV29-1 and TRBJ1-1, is SAVISQKPSRDICQRGTSLTIQCQVDSQVTMMFWYRQQPGQSLTLIATANQGSEATYESGFVIDKFPISRPNLTFSTLTVSNMSPEDSSIYLCSVVDLRFGAEAFFGQGTRLTVV.

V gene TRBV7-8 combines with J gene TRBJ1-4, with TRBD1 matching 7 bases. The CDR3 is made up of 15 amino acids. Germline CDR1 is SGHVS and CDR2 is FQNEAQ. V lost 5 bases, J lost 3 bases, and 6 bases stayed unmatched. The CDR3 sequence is CASSQDGTANEKLFF. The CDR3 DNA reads TGTGCCAGCAGCCAAGATGGGACAGCTAATGAAAAACTGTTTTTT. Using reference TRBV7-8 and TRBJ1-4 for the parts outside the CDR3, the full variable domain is GAGVSQSPRYKVAKRGQDVALRCDPISGHVSLFWYQQALGQGPEFLTYFQNEAQLDKSGLPSDRFFAERPEGSVSTLKIQRTQQEDSAVYLCASSQDGTANEKLFFGSGTQLSVL.

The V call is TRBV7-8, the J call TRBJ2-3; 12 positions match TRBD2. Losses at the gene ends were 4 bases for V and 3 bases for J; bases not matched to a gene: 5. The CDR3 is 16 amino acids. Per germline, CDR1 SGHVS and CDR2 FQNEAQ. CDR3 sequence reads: CASSSGLAGATDTQYF. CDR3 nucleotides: TGTGCCAGCAGCTCGGGACTAGCGGGTGCTACAGATACGCAGTATTTT. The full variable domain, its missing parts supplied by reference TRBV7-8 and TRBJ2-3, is GAGVSQSPRYKVAKRGQDVALRCDPISGHVSLFWYQQALGQGPEFLTYFQNEAQLDKSGLPSDRFFAERPEGSVSTLKIQRTQQEDSAVYLCASSSGLAGATDTQYFGPGTRLTVL.

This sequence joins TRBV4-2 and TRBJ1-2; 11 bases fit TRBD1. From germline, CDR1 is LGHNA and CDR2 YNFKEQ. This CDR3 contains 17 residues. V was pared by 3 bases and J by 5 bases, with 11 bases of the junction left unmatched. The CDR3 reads CASSHLGQGALSYGYTF. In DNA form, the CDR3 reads TGTGCCAGCAGCCACCTCGGACAGGGGGCCCTCTCTTATGGCTACACCTTC.

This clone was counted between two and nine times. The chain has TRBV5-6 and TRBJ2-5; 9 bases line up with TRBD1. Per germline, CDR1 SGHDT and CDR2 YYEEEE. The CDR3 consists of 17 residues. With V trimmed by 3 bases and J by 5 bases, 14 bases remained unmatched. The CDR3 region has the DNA TGTGCCAGCAGCTACCTGCCGGGACAGGGAATTGCGGAGACCCAGTACTTC. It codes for CASSYLPGQGIAETQYF.